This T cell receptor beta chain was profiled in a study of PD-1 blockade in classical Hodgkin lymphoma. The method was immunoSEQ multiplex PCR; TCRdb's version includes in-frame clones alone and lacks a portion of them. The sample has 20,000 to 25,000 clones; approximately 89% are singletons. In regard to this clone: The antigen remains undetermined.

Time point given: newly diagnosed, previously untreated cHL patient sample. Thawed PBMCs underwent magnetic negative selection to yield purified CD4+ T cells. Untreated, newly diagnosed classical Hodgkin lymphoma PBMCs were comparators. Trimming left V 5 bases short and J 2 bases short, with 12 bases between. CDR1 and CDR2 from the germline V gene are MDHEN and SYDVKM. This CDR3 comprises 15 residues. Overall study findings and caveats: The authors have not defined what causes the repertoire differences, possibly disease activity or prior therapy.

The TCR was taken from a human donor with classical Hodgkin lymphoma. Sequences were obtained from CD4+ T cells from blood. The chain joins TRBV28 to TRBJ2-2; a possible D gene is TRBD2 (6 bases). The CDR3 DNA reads TGTGCCAGCAGTATTTCGGGAGCAAACACCGGGGAGCTGTTTTTT. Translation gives CASSISGANTGELFF. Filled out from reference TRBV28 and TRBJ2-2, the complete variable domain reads DVKVTQSSRYLVKRTGEKVFLECVQDMDHENMFWYRQDPGLGLRLIYFSYDVKMKEKGDIPEGYSVSREKKERFSLILESASTNQTSMYLCASSISGANTGELFFGEGSRLTVL.